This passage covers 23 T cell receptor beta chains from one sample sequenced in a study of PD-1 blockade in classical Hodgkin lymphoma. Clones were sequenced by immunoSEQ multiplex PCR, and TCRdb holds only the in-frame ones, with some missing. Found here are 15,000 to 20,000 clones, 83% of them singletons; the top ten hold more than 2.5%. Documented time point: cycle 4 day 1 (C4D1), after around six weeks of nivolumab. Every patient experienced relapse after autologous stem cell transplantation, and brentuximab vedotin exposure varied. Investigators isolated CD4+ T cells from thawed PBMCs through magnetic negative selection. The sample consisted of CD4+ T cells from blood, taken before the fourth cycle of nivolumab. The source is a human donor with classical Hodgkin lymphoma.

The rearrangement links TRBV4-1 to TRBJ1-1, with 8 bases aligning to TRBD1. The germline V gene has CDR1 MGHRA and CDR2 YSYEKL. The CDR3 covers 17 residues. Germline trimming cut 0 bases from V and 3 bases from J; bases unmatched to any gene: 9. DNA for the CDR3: TGCGCCAGCAGCCAAGAGGAGAGGGACAGGTACGACACTGAAGCTTTCTTT. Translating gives CASSQEERDRYDTEAFF.

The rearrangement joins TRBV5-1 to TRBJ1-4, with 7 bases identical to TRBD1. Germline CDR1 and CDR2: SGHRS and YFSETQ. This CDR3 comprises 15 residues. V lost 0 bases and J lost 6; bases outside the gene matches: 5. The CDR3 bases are TGCGCCAGCAGCTTGGAGGGGGCGAGCGATGAAAAACTGTTTTTT. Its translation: CASSLEGASDEKLFF.

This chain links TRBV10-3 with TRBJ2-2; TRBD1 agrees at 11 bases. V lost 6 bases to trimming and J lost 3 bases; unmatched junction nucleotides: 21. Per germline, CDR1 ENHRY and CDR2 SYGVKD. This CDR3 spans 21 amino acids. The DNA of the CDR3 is TGTGCCATCAGCGAACCCAAAAGGACAGGGGGCCGAATAGGGGACACCGGGGAGCTGTTTTTT. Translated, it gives CAISEPKRTGGRIGDTGELFF.

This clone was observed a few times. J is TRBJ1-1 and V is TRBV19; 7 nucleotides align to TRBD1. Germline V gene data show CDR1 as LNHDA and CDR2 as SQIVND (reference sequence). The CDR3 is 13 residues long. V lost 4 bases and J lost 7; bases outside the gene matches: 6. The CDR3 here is CASSTDREGEAFF. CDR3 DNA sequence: TGTGCCAGTAGTACCGACAGGGAGGGTGAAGCTTTCTTT.

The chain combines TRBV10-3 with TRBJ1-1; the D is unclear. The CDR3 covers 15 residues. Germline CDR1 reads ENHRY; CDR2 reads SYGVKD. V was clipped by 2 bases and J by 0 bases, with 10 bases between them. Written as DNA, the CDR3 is TGTGCCATCAGTGAGGGGGTAAACATGAACACTGAAGCTTTCTTT. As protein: CAISEGVNMNTEAFF.

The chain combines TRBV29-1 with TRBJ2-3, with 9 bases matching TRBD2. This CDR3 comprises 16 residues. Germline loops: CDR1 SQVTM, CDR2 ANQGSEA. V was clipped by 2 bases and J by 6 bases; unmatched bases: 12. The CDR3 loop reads CSVEIWRAGGKDTQYF. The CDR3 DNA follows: TGCAGCGTTGAAATATGGAGGGCGGGAGGGAAGGATACGCAGTATTTT.

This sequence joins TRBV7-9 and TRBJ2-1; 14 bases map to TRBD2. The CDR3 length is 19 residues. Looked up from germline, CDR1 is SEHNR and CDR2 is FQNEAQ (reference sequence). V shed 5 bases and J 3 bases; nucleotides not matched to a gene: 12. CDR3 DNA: TGTGCCAGCAGCCCTTGGACTAGCGGGAGGTCCGGGGTCTACAATGAGCAGTTCTTC. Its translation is CASSPWTSGRSGVYNEQFF.

CDR3 loop: CASSLGALTDTQYF. CDR3 bases: TGCGCCAGCAGCTTGGGAGCCCTAACAGATACGCAGTATTTT. The chain is built from TRBV5-1 and TRBJ2-3; no reliable D call. Trimming pared 0 bases from V and 3 bases from J, leaving 8 bases between. The CDR3 has 14 residues. The germline CDR1 and CDR2 sequences are SGHRS and YFSETQ.

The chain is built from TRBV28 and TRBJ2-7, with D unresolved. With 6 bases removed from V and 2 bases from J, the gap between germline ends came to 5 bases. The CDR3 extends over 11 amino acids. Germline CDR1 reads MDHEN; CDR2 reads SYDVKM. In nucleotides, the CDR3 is TGTGCCAGCAGCATAACCTACGAGCAGTACTTC. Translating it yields CASSITYEQYF.

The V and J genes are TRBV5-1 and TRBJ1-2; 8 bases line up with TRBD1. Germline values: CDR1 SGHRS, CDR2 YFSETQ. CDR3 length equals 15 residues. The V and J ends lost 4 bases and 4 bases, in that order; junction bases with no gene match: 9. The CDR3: CASSNLQGEGYGYTF. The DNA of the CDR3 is TGCGCCAGCAGCAATTTACAGGGGGAAGGCTATGGCTACACCTTC. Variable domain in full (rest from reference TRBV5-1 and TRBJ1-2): KAGVTQTPRYLIKTRGQQVTLSCSPISGHRSVSWYQQTPGQGLQFLFEYFSETQRNKGNFPGRFSGRQFSNSRSEMNVSTLELGDSALYLCASSNLQGEGYGYTFGSGTRLTVV.

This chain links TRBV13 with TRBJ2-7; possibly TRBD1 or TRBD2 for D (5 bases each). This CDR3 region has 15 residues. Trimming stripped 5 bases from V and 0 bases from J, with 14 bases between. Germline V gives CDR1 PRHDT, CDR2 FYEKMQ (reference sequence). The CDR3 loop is CASSPGDVNSYEQYF. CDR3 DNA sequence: TGTGCCAGCAGCCCCGGGGACGTGAACTCCTACGAGCAGTACTTC.

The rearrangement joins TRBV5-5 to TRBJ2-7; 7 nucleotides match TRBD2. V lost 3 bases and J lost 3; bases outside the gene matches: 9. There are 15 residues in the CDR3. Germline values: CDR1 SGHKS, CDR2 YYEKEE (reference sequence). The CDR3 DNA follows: TGTGCCAGCAGCTCCGAGGGCGGGAGCCACTACGAGCAGTACTTC. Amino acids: CASSSEGGSHYEQYF.

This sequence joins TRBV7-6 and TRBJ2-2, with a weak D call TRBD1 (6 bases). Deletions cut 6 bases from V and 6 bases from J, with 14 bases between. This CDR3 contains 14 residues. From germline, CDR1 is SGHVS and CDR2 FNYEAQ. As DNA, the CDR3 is TGTGCCAGCAGTCGAACAGGGCCCCCCGGGGAGCTGTTTTTT. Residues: CASSRTGPPGELFF. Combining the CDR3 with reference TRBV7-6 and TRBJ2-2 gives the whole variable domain GAGVSQSPRYKVTKRGQDVALRCDPISGHVSLYWYRQALGQGPEFLTYFNYEAQQDKSGLPNDRFSAERPEGSISTLTIQRTEQRDSAMYRCASSRTGPPGELFFGEGSRLTVL.

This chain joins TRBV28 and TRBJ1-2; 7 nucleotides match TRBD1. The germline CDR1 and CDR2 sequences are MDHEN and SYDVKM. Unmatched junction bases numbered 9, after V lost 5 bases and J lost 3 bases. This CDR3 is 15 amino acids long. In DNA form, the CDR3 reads TGTGCCAGCAGTAAAGAGGGGACAGCCCACTATGGCTACACCTTC. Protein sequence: CASSKEGTAHYGYTF.

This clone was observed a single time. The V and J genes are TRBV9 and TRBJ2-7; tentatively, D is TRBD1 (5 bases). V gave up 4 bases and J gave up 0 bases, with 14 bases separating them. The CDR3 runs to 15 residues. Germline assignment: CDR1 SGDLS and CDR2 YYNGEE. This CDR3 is CASSPTVYSSYEQYF. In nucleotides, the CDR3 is TGTGCCAGCAGCCCGACAGTTTATAGCTCCTACGAGCAGTACTTC.

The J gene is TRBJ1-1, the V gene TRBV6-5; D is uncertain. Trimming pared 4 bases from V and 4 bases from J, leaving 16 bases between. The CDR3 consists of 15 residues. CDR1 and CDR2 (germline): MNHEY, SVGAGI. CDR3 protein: CASSLDRHLSTEAFF. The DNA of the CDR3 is TGTGCCAGCAGTTTGGACCGACACTTAAGCACTGAAGCTTTCTTT.

The CDR3: CAISGGTSSYGYTF. The CDR3 DNA is TGTGCCATCAGTGGCGGGACAAGCTCCTATGGCTACACCTTC. J is TRBJ1-2 and V is TRBV10-3; TRBD1 might be the D (6 bases). The V gene lost 4 bases and the J gene lost 4 bases, with 13 bases spanning the gap. CDR1 and CDR2 (germline): ENHRY, SYGVKD. The CDR3 runs to 14 residues.

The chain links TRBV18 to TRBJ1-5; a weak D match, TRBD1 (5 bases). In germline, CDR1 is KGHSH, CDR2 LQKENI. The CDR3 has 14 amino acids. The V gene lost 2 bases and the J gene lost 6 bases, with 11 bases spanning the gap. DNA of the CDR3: TGTGCCAGCTCACCAGAAACAGGAGGTCAGCCCCAGCATTTT. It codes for CASSPETGGQPQHF.

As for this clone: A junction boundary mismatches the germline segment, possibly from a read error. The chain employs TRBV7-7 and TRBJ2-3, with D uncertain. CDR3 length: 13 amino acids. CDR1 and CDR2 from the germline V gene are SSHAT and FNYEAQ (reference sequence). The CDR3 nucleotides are TGTGCTAGCAGCTTAGATCTGACAGATACGCAGTATTTT. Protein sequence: CASSLDLTDTQYF. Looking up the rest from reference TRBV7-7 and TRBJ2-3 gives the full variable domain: GAGVSQSPRYKVTKRGQDVTLRCDPISSHATLYWYQQALGQGPEFLTYFNYEAQPDKSGLPSDRFSAERPEGSISTLTIQRTEQRDSAMYRCASSLDLTDTQYFGPGTRLTVL.

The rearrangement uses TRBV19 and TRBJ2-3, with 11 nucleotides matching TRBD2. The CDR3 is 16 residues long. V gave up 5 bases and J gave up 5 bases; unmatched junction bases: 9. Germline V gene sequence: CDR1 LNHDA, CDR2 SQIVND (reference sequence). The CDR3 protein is CASSLGTSGMGDTQYF. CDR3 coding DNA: TGTGCCAGTAGTCTCGGGACTAGCGGAATGGGAGATACGCAGTATTTT.

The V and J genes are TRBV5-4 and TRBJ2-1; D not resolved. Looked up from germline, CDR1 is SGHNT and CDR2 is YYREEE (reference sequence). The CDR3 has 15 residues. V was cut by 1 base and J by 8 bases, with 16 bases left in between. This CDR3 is CASSLTITEADEQFF. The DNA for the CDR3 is TGTGCCAGCAGCTTGACCATCACTGAGGCCGATGAGCAGTTCTTC.

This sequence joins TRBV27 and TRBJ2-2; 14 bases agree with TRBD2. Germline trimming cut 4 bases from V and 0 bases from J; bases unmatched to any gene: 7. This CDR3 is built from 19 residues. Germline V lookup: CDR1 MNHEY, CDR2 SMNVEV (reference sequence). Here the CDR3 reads CASSSTGTSGSPNTGELFF. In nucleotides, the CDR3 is TGTGCCAGCAGTTCCACCGGGACTAGCGGGAGTCCGAACACCGGGGAGCTGTTTTTT.

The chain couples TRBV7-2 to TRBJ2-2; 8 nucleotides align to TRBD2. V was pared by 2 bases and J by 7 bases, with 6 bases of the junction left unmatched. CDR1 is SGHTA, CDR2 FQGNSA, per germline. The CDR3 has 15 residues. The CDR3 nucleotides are TGTGCCAGCAGCTTATATGCCGGGACTAGCGGGGAGCTGTTTTTT. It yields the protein CASSLYAGTSGELFF.